The entry below describes one T cell receptor (beta chain). No antigen is known for it. Germline values: CDR1 SGHRS, CDR2 YFSETQ. The CDR3 sequence is 13 residues long. Trimming took off 0 bases at V and 6 bases at J, with 9 bases between the two ends. The data are from a study of T-cell reconstitution after alpha-beta-depleted transplantation in children. Notes on the study in general: Some patients showed high day-60 TCRbeta diversity, which derived from surviving recipient T cells and thymic progenitors. T-cell counts and diversity at one year following transplant were attributed mainly to newly produced T cells. The study reportedly traced alpha-beta T cells about two months after transplant to several hundred expanded graft clones.

Library preparation (for TCRbeta) was performed with unique molecular identifiers. TCRdb passed the PCR reads through MiXCR, listing each CDR3 protein once. The sample lists 800,000 to 1,000,000 distinct CDR3 sequences, around 30% occurring once. The sequencing here drew on PBMCs, mostly from graft donor cells, taken 360 days after TCRalphabeta/CD19-depleted stem cell transplant. The receptor was derived from a boy in the first two years of life who had a stem cell transplant for SCID, so the T cells may come from the graft donor. The chain recombines TRBV5-1 with TRBJ1-2; unclear D gene. CDR3 coding DNA: TGCGCCAGCAGCTTGGGAGGAGATGATGGCTACACCTTC. It is translated as CASSLGGDDGYTF.